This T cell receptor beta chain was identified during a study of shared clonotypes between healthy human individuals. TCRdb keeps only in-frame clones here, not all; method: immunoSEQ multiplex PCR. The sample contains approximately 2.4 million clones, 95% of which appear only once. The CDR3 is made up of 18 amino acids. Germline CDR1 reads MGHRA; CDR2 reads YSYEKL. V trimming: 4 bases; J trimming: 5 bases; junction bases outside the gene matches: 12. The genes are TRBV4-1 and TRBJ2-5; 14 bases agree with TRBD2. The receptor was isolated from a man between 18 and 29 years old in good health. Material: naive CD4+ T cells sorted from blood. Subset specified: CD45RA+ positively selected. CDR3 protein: CASSLIGTSGRGWETQYF. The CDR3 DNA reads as TGCGCCAGCAGCCTTATAGGGACTAGCGGGAGAGGTTGGGAGACCCAGTACTTC.